This T cell receptor (beta chain) was sequenced in a study of shared clonotypes between healthy human individuals. This clone appeared a single time. Its specificity is unknown. Every subset's genomic DNA went evenly onto several immunoSEQ plates. TCRdb's table, derived via immunoSEQ multiplex PCR, lists solely in-frame clones and lacks some. The data contain more than 2 million clones, about 94% of them singletons. General study findings and limits: Across subsets, estimated richness was generally greater for naive than for memory populations. Sharing across four donors was seen in around 5% of naive CD4 clonotypes.

The germline V and J ends were trimmed by 5 bases and 0 bases, with 14 bases remaining between them. This CDR3 contains 16 residues. Germline CDR1 MDHEN, CDR2 SYDVKM. Naive CD8 cells lacked CD45RO and underwent positive selection for CCR7, leaving out terminally differentiated effector memory CD45RA+ cells. This rearrangement joins TRBV28 to TRBJ1-5; no clear D gene. Specimen: naive CD8+ T cells from PBMCs. This receptor was obtained from a man aged 18 to 30 in good health. Some clones in this sample may be carry-over from other donors' samples. Here the CDR3 reads CASSRTETYSNQPQHF. CDR3 sequence (DNA): TGTGCCAGCAGTCGGACGGAAACGTATAGCAATCAGCCCCAGCATTTT.